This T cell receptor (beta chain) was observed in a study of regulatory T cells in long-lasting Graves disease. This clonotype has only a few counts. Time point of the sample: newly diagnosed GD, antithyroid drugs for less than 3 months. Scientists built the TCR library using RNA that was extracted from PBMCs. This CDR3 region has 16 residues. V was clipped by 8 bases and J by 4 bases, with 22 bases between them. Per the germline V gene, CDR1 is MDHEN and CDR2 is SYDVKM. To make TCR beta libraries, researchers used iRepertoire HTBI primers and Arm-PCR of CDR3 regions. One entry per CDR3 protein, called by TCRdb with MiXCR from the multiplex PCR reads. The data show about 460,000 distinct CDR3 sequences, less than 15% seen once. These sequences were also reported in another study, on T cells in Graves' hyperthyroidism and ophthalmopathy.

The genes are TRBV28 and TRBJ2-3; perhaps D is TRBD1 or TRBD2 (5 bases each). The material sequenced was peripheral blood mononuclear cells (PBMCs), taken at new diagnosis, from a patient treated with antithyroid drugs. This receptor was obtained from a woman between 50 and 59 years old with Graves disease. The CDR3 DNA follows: TGTGCCAGCCAAGGCCCGGGACGGAGCCTTCCAGATACGCAGTATTTT. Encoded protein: CASQGPGRSLPDTQYF.